The 26 T cell receptor beta chains presented below share a single source sample, sequenced in a study of blood T cells in healthy people across ages. A J-beta primer mix and a sample-barcoded 5' primer were used in a second PCR of about 6 to 12 cycles. TCRdb used MiXCR to reprocess the 5' RACE reads, holding one entry per CDR3 protein. The table has about 900,000 distinct CDR3 sequences, 55% to 65% seen once. Sequenced: blood. The receptors were sampled from a young man in good health.

The chain uses TRBV7-9 and TRBJ1-2; a weak D match, TRBD1 (6 bases). This CDR3 is 14 amino acids long. V was clipped by 4 bases and J by 4 bases, with 13 bases between them. Germline V CDR1 and CDR2: SEHNR, FQNEAQ (reference sequence). The CDR3 sequence: CASSSRQAGYGYTF. The CDR3 coding sequence is TGTGCCAGCAGCTCACGACAGGCCGGCTATGGCTACACCTTC. The full variable domain, in which reference TRBV7-9 and TRBJ1-2 provide the parts outside the CDR3, is DTGVSQNPRHKITKRGQNVTFRCDPISEHNRLYWYRQTLGQGPEFLTYFQNEAQLEKSRLLSDRFSAERPKGSFSTLEIQRTEQGDSAMYLCASSSRQAGYGYTFGSGTRLTVV.

The V call is TRBV7-2, the J call TRBJ2-5; the D is unclear. TRBJ2-7 matches the DNA end more closely, so the J call is doubtful. The CDR3 has 14 amino acids. The germline CDR1 and CDR2 sequences are SGHTA and FQGNSA. CDR3 sequence (DNA): TGTGCCAGCACCCCTATCGCAGGATCTTACGAGCAGTACTTC. Protein sequence: CASTPIAGSYEQYF.

The chain links TRBV9 to TRBJ2-3; 16 bases agree with TRBD2. This CDR3 comprises 16 residues. J lost 6 bases, V lost 7 bases, and 8 bases had no gene match. Germline V CDR1 and CDR2: SGDLS, YYNGEE. The CDR3 sequence is CASGGTSGGAGDTQYF. The DNA of the CDR3 is TGTGCCAGCGGAGGGACTAGCGGGGGGGCAGGGGATACGCAGTATTTT.

This clonotype was picked up a small number of times. At one end, the junction sequence differs from germline, possibly due to a read error. This sequence joins TRBV20-1 and TRBJ2-3, with D perhaps TRBD1 (6 bases). The CDR3 spans 13 residues. CDR1 and CDR2 from the germline V gene are DFQATT and SNEGSKA (reference sequence). The CDR3 sequence is CGAVSRGTDTQYF. CDR3 nucleotides: TGCGGTGCTGTGTCCAGGGGAACAGATACGCAGTATTTT.

This clonotype was observed a few times. The genes are TRBV2 and TRBJ2-7; 8 positions agree with TRBD1. The CDR3 runs to 15 residues. The J segment lost 1 base and the V segment lost 1 base, leaving 3 bases of the junction unmatched. CDR1 is SNHLY, CDR2 FYNNEI, per germline. CDR3 region: CASSEGGDRSYEQYF. The DNA for the CDR3 is TGTGCCAGCAGTGAAGGGGGGGACAGGTCCTACGAGCAGTACTTC.

The CDR3 protein is CSARGPNTGELFF. Here the CDR3 DNA reads TGCAGTGCTAGGGGACCTAACACCGGGGAGCTGTTTTTT. The chain has TRBV20-1 and TRBJ2-2, with D perhaps being TRBD1 or TRBD2 (5 bases each). V was cut by 3 bases and J by 2 bases, with 7 bases left in between. The germline CDR1 and CDR2 sequences are DFQATT and SNEGSKA (reference sequence). This CDR3 contains 13 residues.

The chain combines TRBV20-1 with TRBJ2-1; tentative D call: TRBD2 (6 bases). The V gene lost 6 bases and the J gene lost 7 bases, with 16 bases spanning the gap. The germline V gene has CDR1 DFQATT and CDR2 SNEGSKA (reference sequence). The length of the CDR3 is 13 residues. Here the CDR3 DNA reads TGCAGTGCAGAGATTACCGGGGGAAATGAGCAGTTCTTC. Protein sequence: CSAEITGGNEQFF.

This chain links TRBV6-2 or TRBV6-3 with TRBJ1-2, with unresolved D. The ends were cut back, 4 bases at V and 10 bases at J, with 13 bases in the middle. Germline values: CDR1 MNHEY, CDR2 SVGEGT. This CDR3 comprises 12 residues. The CDR3 DNA sequence: TGTGCCAGCAGTTCAACCGCGAGCGACTACACCTTC. It is translated as CASSSTASDYTF.

J is TRBJ1-2 and V is TRBV29-1; D not certain. V shed 3 bases and J shed 8 bases, with 10 bases lying between them. The CDR3 extends over 11 amino acids. Looked up from germline, CDR1 is SQVTM and CDR2 is ANQGSEA. CDR3 sequence reads: CSVDVRVGYTF. CDR3 in DNA: TGCAGCGTTGACGTTAGGGTCGGCTACACCTTC.

V is TRBV5-1 and J is TRBJ2-3; 8 nucleotides align to TRBD1. Germline trimming cut 4 bases from V and 2 bases from J; bases unmatched to any gene: 9. The germline V gene encodes CDR1 SGHRS and CDR2 YFSETQ. The CDR3 totals 16 residues. The DNA for the CDR3 is TGCGCCAGCAGCACGGACGGGGACAGGCCCACAGATACGCAGTATTTT. This translates into CASSTDGDRPTDTQYF.

The chain joins TRBV7-3 to TRBJ2-3; 7 bases map to TRBD1. The CDR3 has 15 amino acids. J gave up 4 bases and V 5 bases, and 9 bases lay outside the gene matches. From germline, CDR1 is SGHTA and CDR2 FQGTGA. CDR3 residues: CASSTQGPLPDTQYF. As DNA, the CDR3 is TGTGCCAGCAGCACACAGGGGCCCCTCCCAGATACGCAGTATTTT.

In this sample, this clonotype turned up a few times. The CDR3 sequence: CASSFYPGQPYEQYF. As DNA, the CDR3 is TGTGCCAGCAGCTTTTATCCGGGACAGCCCTACGAGCAGTACTTC. The genes are TRBV11-3 and TRBJ2-7, with TRBD1 identical over 7 bases. Germline CDR1 and CDR2: SGHNT and YENEEA. V trimming: 3 bases; J trimming: 2 bases; junction bases outside the gene matches: 7. This CDR3 is 15 amino acids long.

CDR3 loop: CSATPPQETQYF. In nucleotides, the CDR3 is TGCAGTGCCACCCCCCCACAAGAGACCCAGTACTTC. The J gene is TRBJ2-5, the V gene TRBV20-1; D gene uncertain. Trimming shortened V by 6 bases and J by 2 bases, and 10 bases separated the two germline ends. CDR1 is DFQATT and CDR2 is SNEGSKA in the germline V gene (reference sequence). The CDR3 covers 12 residues.

The rearrangement joins TRBV9 to TRBJ1-2; weak D call: TRBD1 (6 bases). V was pared by 0 bases and J by 2 bases, with 11 bases between. Germline V gene data show CDR1 as SGDLS and CDR2 as YYNGEE. CDR3 length: 15 amino acids. CDR3 sequence reads: CASSVDLGTNYGYTF. The CDR3, as DNA: TGTGCCAGCAGCGTAGATCTGGGGACAAACTATGGCTACACCTTC.

In the case of this clonotype: A junction end diverges from the germline sequence, so it may reflect a read error. This chain links TRBV5-5 with TRBJ2-5; D not certain. The CDR3 has 14 amino acids. Germline-derived CDR1 and CDR2 are SGHKS and YYEKEE (reference sequence). DNA of the CDR3: TGCGCCAGCAGCTGGTTCTATTCTCAAGAGACCCAGTACTTC. It codes for CASSWFYSQETQYF.

The DNA for the CDR3 is TGTGCCAGCAGCGTGATGCGGTACAATGAGCAGTTCTTC. Its translation is CASSVMRYNEQFF. This rearrangement joins TRBV7-2 to TRBJ2-1; D not resolved. The CDR3 spans 13 residues. Looked up from germline, CDR1 is SGHTA and CDR2 is FQGNSA. V lost 5 bases and J 4 bases, leaving 9 bases between the germline ends.

There are a few counts of this clonotype. This chain connects TRBV6-5 to TRBJ2-7; either TRBD1 or TRBD2 may fit D (5 bases each). CDR1 is MNHEY, CDR2 SVGAGI, per germline. V lost 4 bases to trimming and J lost 0 bases, with 22 bases between them. The CDR3 sequence is 18 residues long. This CDR3 reads CASSFQEPGTAGSYEQYF. CDR3 DNA sequence: TGTGCCAGCAGTTTCCAGGAACCAGGGACCGCGGGCTCCTACGAGCAGTACTTC.

The rearrangement links TRBV7-2 to TRBJ2-1; 12 bases fit TRBD2. Germline V gene data show CDR1 as SGHTA and CDR2 as FQGNSA. There are 17 residues in the CDR3. V was pared by 4 bases and J by 7 bases, with 11 bases of the junction left unmatched. The CDR3 nucleotides read TGTGCCAGCAGCTCTCTGTGGACTAGCGGGGATGGTAATGAGCAGTTCTTC. Residues: CASSSLWTSGDGNEQFF.

The chain carries TRBV4-2 and TRBJ1-2; maybe TRBD1 (5 bases). The V end was cut by 4 bases, the J end by 8 bases, with 14 bases between. The V gene's germline CDR1 is LGHNA and CDR2 YNFKEQ. This CDR3 comprises 13 residues. CDR3 sequence (DNA): TGTGCCAGCAGCCGCGGGACGGTAGAAGGCTACACCTTC. This sequence encodes CASSRGTVEGYTF.

For this clonotype: It is likely a read error, because the conserved phenylalanine at the end of the CDR3 is missing. V usage is TRBV6-2 or TRBV6-3 and J usage is TRBJ2-4; TRBD2 matches at 9 bases. The J call may not be correct, given that the DNA end is closer to TRBJ2-5. Germline CDR1 and CDR2: MNHEY and SVGEGT. The length of the CDR3 is 15 residues. The CDR3: CASSILAGQQETQYL. DNA for the CDR3: TGTGCCAGCAGTATCCTAGCGGGGCAGCAAGAGACCCAGTACTTA.

Remarks on this clonotype: At one boundary the junction diverges from the germline segment, which might be a read error. The chain recombines TRBV6-6 with TRBJ2-1, with D maybe TRBD1 (5 bases). The length of the CDR3 is 14 residues. Germline lookup yields CDR1 MNHNY and CDR2 SVGAGI (reference sequence). This CDR3 is CAGSYPTDYNEQFF. DNA for the CDR3: TGTGCCGGCAGTTACCCGACAGATTACAATGAGCAGTTCTTC.

The V gene is TRBV6-5, the J gene TRBJ2-4; weak D call: TRBD1 (5 bases). V dropped 2 bases and J dropped 0 bases, with 11 bases sitting between them. This CDR3 comprises 16 residues. Germline-derived CDR1 and CDR2 are MNHEY and SVGAGI. The CDR3 region is CASSYRQKLAKNIQYF. CDR3 coding DNA: TGTGCCAGCAGTTACCGACAGAAGCTAGCCAAAAACATTCAGTACTTC.

Many counts were recorded for this clonotype. The chain employs TRBV2 and TRBJ2-7; D unresolved. The germline gives CDR1 SNHLY, CDR2 FYNNEI. V shed 7 bases and J shed 3 bases, with 13 bases lying between them. This CDR3 region has 13 residues. CDR3 bases: TGTGCCAGCACCTGGTACGACGTCTACGAGCAGTACTTC. Protein: CASTWYDVYEQYF.

This chain connects TRBV7-2 to TRBJ2-5; either TRBD1 or TRBD2 may fit D (5 bases each). Germline CDR1 is SGHTA and CDR2 is FQGNSA. V was clipped by 4 bases and J by 5 bases, with 11 bases between them. The CDR3 runs 13 residues. Written as DNA, the CDR3 is TGTGCCAGCAGCTCAAGGGACGGGGAGACCCAGTACTTC. Its protein product is CASSSRDGETQYF.

This clonotype was seen a few times. The V and J genes are TRBV4-3 and TRBJ2-5, with TRBD2 identical over 11 bases. V lost 0 bases to trimming and J lost 4 bases; unmatched junction nucleotides: 4. This CDR3 is built from 16 residues. Germline V gene lookup returns CDR1 LGHNA and CDR2 YSLEER. CDR3 region: CASSQETSGVLETQYF. The CDR3 DNA is TGCGCCAGCAGCCAAGAGACTAGCGGGGTCCTAGAGACCCAGTACTTC.

This chain joins TRBV2 and TRBJ2-5, with 8 bases that match TRBD1. From germline, CDR1 is SNHLY and CDR2 FYNNEI. The CDR3 contains 14 residues. The junction had 1 base not matched to a gene; V was cut back by 1 base and J by 3 bases. The CDR3 bases are TGTGCCAGCAGTGAAGGGACAGGGAAAGAGACCCAGTACTTC. Residues: CASSEGTGKETQYF.